The sequence of this TCR beta chain was determined in a study of siplizumab effects on memory and regulatory T cells. Notes on the study in general: There was no confirmation of the suppressive function of proliferating Tregs from siplizumab cultures. Naive T cells were seemingly more diverse than memory cells, and major contributions to the alloresponse seemed to be made by them. The mapping of alloreactive clones to unstimulated subsets covered only a minor fraction of them.

The CDR3 runs 14 residues. V was clipped by 2 bases and J by 7 bases; unmatched bases: 5. The germline gives CDR1 MNHNY, CDR2 SVGAGI (reference sequence). The assay covered some 100,000 TCR templates per sample. The data were produced by immunoSEQ multiplex PCR, yet TCRdb's version contains in-frame clones alone and is incomplete. The top ten hold 1% to 1.5% of the sample, which has some 96,000 clones, 85% to 95% seen once. Comment on this clone: Its antigen is currently unknown.

The receptor's source is a human donor in good health. Source material: non-Treg CD4+ T cells sorted from blood. The chain joins TRBV6-6 to TRBJ1-1; the match to TRBD1 covers 9 bases. CDR3 amino acids: CASSYPTGGSEAFF. CDR3 sequence (DNA): TGTGCCAGCAGTTACCCTACAGGGGGCAGTGAAGCTTTCTTT.